The subject of this entry is one TCR beta chain. Its antigen is as yet unknown. Using immunoSEQ multiplex PCR, the repertoire was profiled, and TCRdb retains in-frame clones only, with some absent. The sample consists of 300,000 or so clones, under 80% of them appearing once. Nashville, Tennessee was home to all donors, each a Caucasian adult. This entry is derived from a study of shared clonotypes between healthy human individuals. Study-wide results and limits: The study drew on few donors, limiting represented genetic and exposure-history diversity. Even with large depth, rarefaction showed that sorted-subset sequencing was incomplete.

Material for sequencing was memory CD4+ T cells sorted from blood. Subset specified: CD45RA-negative fraction. The source of this sequence is a man aged 25-45 years in good health.

The CDR3 nucleotides are TGTGCCAGCAGCTTAGCGTGGACTAGCCTCACCCCCCACAATGAGCAGTTCTTC. It translates to CASSLAWTSLTPHNEQFF. The chain carries TRBV7-6 and TRBJ2-1, with 8 bases identical to TRBD2. The V segment lost 0 bases and the J segment 5 bases; nucleotides outside the gene matches: 12. The CDR3 is made up of 18 amino acids. Germline V gene data show CDR1 as SGHVS and CDR2 as FNYEAQ. Filled out from reference TRBV7-6 and TRBJ2-1, the complete variable domain reads GAGVSQSPRYKVTKRGQDVALRCDPISGHVSLYWYRQALGQGPEFLTYFNYEAQQDKSGLPNDRFSAERPEGSISTLTIQRTEQRDSAMYRCASSLAWTSLTPHNEQFFGPGTRLTVL.